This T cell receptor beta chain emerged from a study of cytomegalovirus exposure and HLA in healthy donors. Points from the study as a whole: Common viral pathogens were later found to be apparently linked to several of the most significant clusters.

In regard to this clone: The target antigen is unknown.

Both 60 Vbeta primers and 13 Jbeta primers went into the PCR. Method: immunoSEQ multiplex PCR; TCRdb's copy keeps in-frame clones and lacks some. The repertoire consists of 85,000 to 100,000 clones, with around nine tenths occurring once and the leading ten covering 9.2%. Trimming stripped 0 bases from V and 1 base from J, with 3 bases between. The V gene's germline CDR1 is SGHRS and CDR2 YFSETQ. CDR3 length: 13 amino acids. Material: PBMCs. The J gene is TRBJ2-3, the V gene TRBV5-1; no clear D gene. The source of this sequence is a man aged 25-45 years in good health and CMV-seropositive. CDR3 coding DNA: TGCGCCAGCAGCTTGGGCGGCACAGATACGCAGTATTTT. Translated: CASSLGGTDTQYF.